These 30 T cell receptor beta chains were all obtained from the same sample, sequenced in a study of cytomegalovirus exposure and HLA in healthy donors (dated by TCRdb to about 2017). Library prep was done by the immunoSEQ multiplex PCR assay. A mixture of 60 forward primers for TCR Vbeta segments and 13 reverse primers for TCR Jbeta segments was used in the multiplex PCR. What TCRdb holds here is the immuneACCESS table cut down to in-frame rearrangements. Part of the clones is not present; checked against another copy, under half of the missing clones reflect an unresolved V gene, and the others are unexplained. This sample gives about 230,000 clones in total; 70% to 90% of them show up just once. The biggest ten clones account for roughly 0.26% of the sample. The sample taken for sequencing was PBMCs. These receptors all come from a girl aged 2-9 years in good health and CMV-seronegative.

This clone was found a few times. The chain joins TRBV2 to TRBJ2-2; unclear D gene. The CDR3 is 15 residues long. Germline assignment: CDR1 SNHLY and CDR2 FYNNEI. Trimming shortened V by 2 bases and J by 0 bases, and 7 bases separated the two germline ends. The CDR3 here is CASSETRPNTGELFF. Written as DNA, the CDR3 is TGTGCCAGCAGTGAAACCAGGCCGAACACCGGGGAGCTGTTTTTT. The whole variable domain, filled in from reference TRBV2 and TRBJ2-2, reads EPEVTQTPSHQVTQMGQEVILRCVPISNHLYFYWYRQILGQKVEFLVSFYNNEISEKSEIFDDQFSVERPDGSNFTLKIRSTKLEDSAMYFCASSETRPNTGELFFGEGSRLTVL.

This clone was counted a few times. The junction shows a germline mismatch at one end, possibly a read error. V and J are TRBV7-9 and TRBJ2-7; 9 nucleotides line up with TRBD1. The CDR3 is 14 residues long. Germline CDR1 is SEHNR and CDR2 is FQNEAQ (reference sequence). The CDR3 sequence: CSSSPGQGGYEQYF. The CDR3, as DNA: TGTTCCAGCAGCCCGGGACAGGGTGGGTACGAGCAGTACTTC.

The chain couples TRBV2 to TRBJ2-1; TRBD1 might be the D (6 bases). CDR1 is SNHLY and CDR2 is FYNNEI in the germline V gene. V shed 4 bases and J shed 4 bases, with 11 bases lying between them. The CDR3 has 14 amino acids. This CDR3 is CASSGQAPYNEQFF. CDR3 bases: TGTGCCAGCAGTGGACAGGCCCCTTACAATGAGCAGTTCTTC.

Points on this clone: Other DNA variants within this sample encode the same CDR3. J is TRBJ1-1 and V is TRBV6-6; D call uncertain. Trimming removed 0 bases at V and 1 base at J, with 6 bases between. This CDR3 contains 14 residues. From germline, CDR1 is MNHNY and CDR2 SVGAGI (reference sequence). The CDR3 region is CASSYSGRNTEAFF. The CDR3, as DNA: TGTGCCAGCAGTTACTCGGGGAGGAACACTGAAGCTTTCTTT.

The chain combines TRBV4-1 with TRBJ2-3; possibly TRBD1 for D (6 bases). Deletions cut 4 bases from V and 1 base from J, with 12 bases between. Per the germline V gene, CDR1 is MGHRA and CDR2 is YSYEKL. This CDR3 has 15 residues. The CDR3 protein is CASSRVGQRTDTQYF. The DNA for the CDR3 is TGCGCCAGCAGCCGGGTCGGACAGCGCACAGATACGCAGTATTTT.

The chain couples TRBV6-1 to TRBJ2-2, with 7 bases fitting TRBD1. This CDR3 contains 16 residues. The germline V gene encodes CDR1 MNHNS and CDR2 SASEGT. V lost 2 bases to trimming and J lost 6 bases; unmatched junction nucleotides: 9. The CDR3, as DNA: TGTGCCAGCAGTGAATACGGGGACAGATTCCCCGGGGAGCTGTTTTTT. Translating gives CASSEYGDRFPGELFF.

The chain links TRBV30 to TRBJ1-5, with D possibly TRBD1 on 6 matching bases. The CDR3 extends over 15 amino acids. The V gene's germline CDR1 is GTSNPN and CDR2 SVGIG (reference sequence). Trimming removed 2 bases at V and 7 bases at J, with 18 bases between. CDR3 in DNA: TGTGCCTGGAGTAGTACACCGACAGGAGGACAGCCCCAGCATTTT. Its protein is CAWSSTPTGGQPQHF.

The chain carries TRBV2 and TRBJ1-1, with D possibly being TRBD1 (6 bases). V was trimmed by 8 bases and J by 2 bases, leaving 15 bases between them. CDR3 size: 14 residues. CDR1 is SNHLY, CDR2 FYNNEI, per germline. The CDR3 is CASLFWGRNTEAFF. CDR3 DNA sequence: TGTGCCAGCCTCTTTTGGGGGCGCAACACTGAAGCTTTCTTT.

The rearrangement links TRBV5-4 to TRBJ2-3, with D possibly TRBD2 on 6 matching bases. Trimming took 4 bases from V and 2 from J, leaving 14 bases between them. CDR1 is SGHNT and CDR2 is YYREEE in the germline V gene (reference sequence). The CDR3 sequence is 15 residues long. CDR3 DNA: TGTGCCAGCAGCCCGCTGCAGCGGGCCACAGATACGCAGTATTTT. This translates into CASSPLQRATDTQYF.

In its sample, this clone was seen once. This sequence joins TRBV2 and TRBJ2-7; 8 nucleotides line up with TRBD1. CDR1 and CDR2 from the germline V gene are SNHLY and FYNNEI. Losses at the gene ends were 7 bases for V and 3 bases for J; bases not matched to a gene: 8. The CDR3 is 14 residues long. CDR3 residues: CASTRLGTGYEQYF. The CDR3 coding sequence is TGTGCCAGCACCCGACTTGGGACAGGCTACGAGCAGTACTTC.

V gene TRBV5-1 combines with J gene TRBJ2-2; possibly TRBD1 for D (5 bases). V was clipped by 1 base and J by 4 bases, with 14 bases between them. The CDR3 loop spans 16 amino acids. Germline V gives CDR1 SGHRS, CDR2 YFSETQ. CDR3 sequence reads: CASSLSQGMGTGELFF. CDR3 in DNA: TGCGCCAGCAGCTTGAGTCAGGGTATGGGCACCGGGGAGCTGTTTTTT.

This clone was found once. CDR3 protein: CASRLGLGQPQHF. Written as DNA, the CDR3 is TGCGCCAGCAGATTGGGGCTCGGTCAGCCCCAGCATTTT. The rearrangement links TRBV10-2 to TRBJ1-5; TRBD1 is a possible D gene (5 bases). Trimming took off 6 bases at V and 6 bases at J, with 12 bases between the two ends. Per the germline V gene, CDR1 is WSHSY and CDR2 is SAAADI. The CDR3 has 13 amino acids.

In this sample, this clone turned up once. The chain is built from TRBV4-2 and TRBJ2-2; TRBD2 might be the D (5 bases). In germline, CDR1 is LGHNA, CDR2 YNFKEQ. V lost 0 bases, J lost 3 bases, and 8 bases lay in between. This CDR3 has 15 residues. The CDR3 region is CASSQDTGYTGELFF. The CDR3 nucleotides are TGTGCCAGCAGCCAAGATACGGGATACACCGGGGAGCTGTTTTTT.

The V and J genes are TRBV2 and TRBJ1-1; D gene uncertain. In germline, CDR1 is SNHLY, CDR2 FYNNEI. V lost 0 bases and J 1 base, leaving 9 bases between the germline ends. The CDR3 is 15 amino acids. CDR3 sequence reads: CASSEALRANTEAFF. CDR3 in DNA: TGTGCCAGCAGTGAAGCGCTGAGAGCGAACACTGAAGCTTTCTTT.

This clone appeared a single time. The chain joins TRBV19 to TRBJ1-5; 7 nucleotides match TRBD1. The CDR3 is made up of 18 amino acids. Germline trimming cut 3 bases from V and 1 base from J; bases unmatched to any gene: 12. The germline gives CDR1 LNHDA, CDR2 SQIVND (reference sequence). This chain's CDR3 is CASSIAVFDRESNQPQHF. CDR3 nucleotide sequence: TGTGCCAGTAGTATCGCAGTTTTCGACAGGGAGAGCAATCAGCCCCAGCATTTT.

The J gene is TRBJ1-5, the V gene TRBV7-8; TRBD1 is a possible D gene (5 bases). This CDR3 is built from 15 residues. V gave up 3 bases and J gave up 0 bases, with 9 bases separating them. Germline V gives CDR1 SGHVS, CDR2 FQNEAQ. DNA of the CDR3: TGTGCCAGCAGCTTCGGGGGGTATAGCAATCAGCCCCAGCATTTT. This encodes CASSFGGYSNQPQHF.

This chain joins TRBV10-3 and TRBJ2-5; D unresolved. The DNA matches TRBJ2-7 better at its end, which makes the J call doubtful. The CDR3 is 11 amino acids. CDR1 is ENHRY and CDR2 is SYGVKD in the germline V gene. DNA of the CDR3: TGTGCCATCAGTGACGGTTACGAGCAGTACTTC. It specifies CAISDGYEQYF.

The CDR3 spells CASSAHRDLNTEAFF. For the CDR3, the DNA is TGTGCCAGCAGTGCCCACAGGGATTTGAACACTGAAGCTTTCTTT. The V and J genes are TRBV6-1 and TRBJ1-1, with a tentative D call TRBD1 (6 bases). The CDR3 has 15 amino acids. Trimming took off 4 bases at V and 0 bases at J, with 12 bases between the two ends. Germline V gene data show CDR1 as MNHNS and CDR2 as SASEGT.

The chain combines TRBV30 with TRBJ2-1; no definite D call. The CDR3 length is 13 residues. Germline V gene data show CDR1 as GTSNPN and CDR2 as SVGIG (reference sequence). The V gene lost 0 bases and the J gene lost 4 bases, with 7 bases spanning the gap. CDR3 in amino acids: CAWSVGSYNEQFF. The CDR3 nucleotides read TGTGCCTGGAGTGTCGGGTCGTACAATGAGCAGTTCTTC.

The V gene is TRBV6-5, the J gene TRBJ1-3; D remains unclear. V was cut by 10 bases and J by 2 bases, with 18 bases left in between. Germline CDR1 is MNHEY and CDR2 is SVGAGI. There are 15 residues in the CDR3. CDR3 DNA sequence: TGTGCCACCACAAAATTATACAGAACTGGAAACACCATATATTTT. It specifies CATTKLYRTGNTIYF.

The chain carries TRBV6-5 and TRBJ2-7, with 8 nucleotides matching TRBD1. CDR1 is MNHEY and CDR2 is SVGAGI in the germline V gene. V shed 4 bases and J 2 bases; nucleotides not matched to a gene: 7. CDR3 size: 15 residues. The CDR3 sequence: CASSFRTGPTYEQYF. In DNA, the CDR3 is TGTGCCAGCAGTTTTAGGACAGGGCCGACCTACGAGCAGTACTTC.

CDR3 residues: CASSLSSGTPYEQYF. The CDR3 DNA is TGTGCCAGCAGCTTATCTAGCGGGACACCCTACGAGCAGTACTTC. The gene calls are TRBV7-9 and TRBJ2-5; 9 nucleotides match TRBD2. The DNA matches TRBJ2-7 better at its end, which makes the J call doubtful. The germline gives CDR1 SEHNR, CDR2 FQNEAQ (reference sequence). CDR3 size: 15 residues.

This clone has just a few counts. The V gene is TRBV2, the J gene TRBJ1-4, with TRBD1 matching 9 bases. This CDR3 contains 15 residues. V lost 2 bases to trimming and J lost 7 bases; unmatched junction nucleotides: 5. The germline V gene encodes CDR1 SNHLY and CDR2 FYNNEI. The CDR3: CASSEHGQGSEKLFF. The CDR3 DNA sequence: TGTGCCAGCAGTGAACATGGACAGGGGAGTGAAAAACTGTTTTTT.

The rearrangement links TRBV7-9 to TRBJ1-1; the D gene is possibly TRBD1 (5 bases). CDR1 is SEHNR, CDR2 FQNEAQ, per germline (reference sequence). The CDR3 runs 12 residues. V lost 5 bases, J lost 14 bases, and 18 bases lay in between. Here the CDR3 reads CASSPGTPLWFF. The CDR3 nucleotides read TGTGCCAGCAGCCCGGGGACTCCCCTGTGGTTCTTT.

This chain connects TRBV5-5 to TRBJ2-7; D may be TRBD1 (5 bases). Germline loops: CDR1 SGHKS, CDR2 YYEKEE (reference sequence). V was trimmed by 0 bases and J by 12 bases, leaving 16 bases between them. This CDR3 is 13 amino acids long. CDR3 bases: TGTGCCAGCAGCTTGGCGTTGTTTGGGGCGGCGTACTTC. This sequence encodes CASSLALFGAAYF.

CDR3 bases: TGTGCCATCAGTGAGTCTAGCGGGGGGGCCAGGGATACGCAGTATTTT. This codes for CAISESSGGARDTQYF. The chain joins TRBV10-3 to TRBJ2-3; TRBD2 aligns across 11 bases. Germline V CDR1 and CDR2: ENHRY, SYGVKD. With 0 bases clipped from V and 6 bases from J, the junction kept 5 bases outside the gene matches. This CDR3 is 16 amino acids long.

This sequence joins TRBV18 and TRBJ1-1; TRBD1 agrees at 7 bases. After removal of 3 bases from V and 1 base from J, the junction contained 5 bases not matched to a gene. Germline V CDR1 and CDR2: KGHSH, LQKENI. There are 15 residues in the CDR3. CDR3 nucleotide sequence: TGTGCCAGCTCACCGTATCGACAGGGGAACACTGAAGCTTTCTTT. Protein: CASSPYRQGNTEAFF.

This clone was detected only once. The chain uses TRBV18 and TRBJ1-2; a weak D match, TRBD1 (6 bases). Germline V gene lookup returns CDR1 KGHSH and CDR2 LQKENI. The CDR3 has 14 residues. The V end was cut by 1 base, the J end by 1 base, with 7 bases between. The CDR3: CASSPRQVNYGYTF. The CDR3 nucleotides read TGTGCCAGCTCACCACGACAGGTTAACTATGGCTACACCTTC.

This chain connects TRBV19 to TRBJ1-2, with D perhaps TRBD1 (5 bases). V was pared by 7 bases and J by 4 bases, with 13 bases between. Germline V lookup: CDR1 LNHDA, CDR2 SQIVND (reference sequence). This CDR3 comprises 13 residues. CDR3: CASKARGGYGYTF. The CDR3 DNA reads as TGTGCCAGTAAGGCGCGGGGGGGCTATGGCTACACCTTC.

This clone was seen a single time. The V gene is TRBV9, the J gene TRBJ1-4; D is perhaps TRBD1 (6 bases). Looked up from germline, CDR1 is SGDLS and CDR2 is YYNGEE. The CDR3 length is 17 residues. V lost 0 bases, J lost 0 bases, and 12 bases lay in between. CDR3 bases: TGTGCCAGCAGCGTAGGAGGGGCAGGGGCAACTAATGAAAAACTGTTTTTT. Amino acids: CASSVGGAGATNEKLFF.